One and the same sample provided the 7 T cell receptor beta chains below, sequenced in a study of cytomegalovirus exposure and HLA in healthy donors (dated by TCRdb to the late 2010s). Receptor libraries were prepared by the immunoSEQ multiplex PCR assay. For the multiplex PCR, a mixture combining 60 forward primers for TCR Vbeta segments and 13 reverse primers for TCR Jbeta segments was used. The table was pulled from immuneACCESS by TCRdb, which kept in-frame rearrangements only. Such tables lose some clones; where checked, under half of the loss comes from unresolved V genes, and the rest has no known cause. The sample table holds over 100,000 clones. Jointly, the top ten make up 3.5% to 4.5% of the sample. Specimen: PBMCs. The receptors here all came from a man aged 25-45 years in good health and CMV-seronegative.

The rearrangement links TRBV18 to TRBJ2-1; D may be TRBD1 (6 bases). The V end lost 3 bases, the J end lost 6 bases, and 15 bases lay between the germline ends. Germline V gene lookup returns CDR1 KGHSH and CDR2 LQKENI. The CDR3 spans 15 residues. CDR3 DNA: TGTGCCAGCTCACCCTTAGCCCAGGGGAGCAATGAGCAGTTCTTC. This encodes CASSPLAQGSNEQFF.

The chain recombines TRBV30 with TRBJ2-2; 8 bases are shared with TRBD1. V shed 1 base and J 1 base; nucleotides not matched to a gene: 2. The CDR3 runs 15 residues. Germline CDR1 GTSNPN, CDR2 SVGIG (reference sequence). CDR3: CAWSGGTGNTGELFF. The CDR3 nucleotides read TGTGCCTGGAGTGGGGGGACAGGGAACACCGGGGAGCTGTTTTTT.

V usage is TRBV6-6 and J usage is TRBJ2-1; 8 positions match TRBD2. The V and J ends lost 5 bases and 2 bases, in that order; junction bases with no gene match: 8. Per germline, CDR1 MNHNY and CDR2 SVGAGI (reference sequence). This CDR3 has 16 residues. CDR3 sequence (DNA): TGTGCCAGCAGTAACGGACTAGCCCTTCCCTACAATGAGCAGTTCTTC. This sequence encodes CASSNGLALPYNEQFF.

V is TRBV14 and J is TRBJ1-2; no firm D call. CDR3 length equals 11 residues. Germline V lookup: CDR1 SGHDN, CDR2 FVKESK. V lost 1 base and J lost 13, with 10 bases in between. The CDR3 here is CASSQALSITF. The CDR3 DNA reads TGTGCCAGCAGCCAAGCCCTAAGTATCACCTTC.

This CDR3 reads CASSQDLTTDTQYF. CDR3 nucleotides: TGCGCCAGCAGCCAAGATCTCACTACAGATACGCAGTATTTT. The chain has TRBV4-3 and TRBJ2-3; no clear D. The CDR3 is 14 amino acids. Germline V CDR1 and CDR2: LGHNA, YSLEER. V lost 0 bases to trimming and J lost 3 bases, with 7 bases between them.

The chain has TRBV5-1 and TRBJ2-3; the D is unclear. V was clipped by 1 base and J by 0 bases, with 12 bases between them. CDR1 and CDR2 (germline): SGHRS, YFSETQ. CDR3 length equals 16 residues. The CDR3 nucleotides are TGCGCCAGCAGCTTGACCCCCAGGCCTAGCACAGATACGCAGTATTTT. This codes for CASSLTPRPSTDTQYF.

The chain joins TRBV5-5 to TRBJ1-2; weak D call: TRBD1 (6 bases). This CDR3 has 16 residues. Germline values: CDR1 SGHKS, CDR2 YYEKEE (reference sequence). V was pared by 0 bases and J by 2 bases, with 14 bases between. The CDR3 DNA is TGTGCCAGCAGCTTGGCGGCAGGGGAACAGAACTATGGCTACACCTTC. It encodes CASSLAAGEQNYGYTF.